Listed below are T cell receptor beta chains from one sample, sequenced in a study of blood T cell repertoires in COVID-19. TCRdb's copy holds only in-frame clones and misses some; the assay was immunoSEQ multiplex PCR. Among approximately 80,000 clones listed, around 91% were seen once. Sequenced: peripheral blood. Receptor source: a woman aged 45-65 years in a cohort sampled during active COVID-19. CDR3s include the opening cysteine and the closing phenylalanine or tryptophan. D genes are given only for firm matches. Some rows have no size entry. The others give once, few or many, or a class for an expanded clone.

v_call,j_call,d_call,clone_size,cdr3_nt,cdr3_aa
TRBV29-1,TRBJ2-5,TRBD1,-,TGCAGCGTTTCCGGGACAGGCCAAGAGACCCAGTACTTC,CSVSGTGQETQYF
TRBV5-6,TRBJ1-1,TRBD1,-,TGTGCCAGCAGCTTACCCGGACAGGGGGACACTGAAGCTTTCTTT,CASSLPGQGDTEAFF
TRBV2,TRBJ2-2,-,-,TGTGCCAGCAGCGGGACCGGGGAGCTGTTTTTT,CASSGTGELFF
TRBV27,TRBJ1-1,TRBD1,-,TGTGCCAGCAGTCTTCGGACAGGGGGAAGGGGTACTGAAGCTTTCTTT,CASSLRTGGRGTEAFF
TRBV29-1,TRBJ1-1,-,-,TGCAGCGTTGAAGATGGGCTGAACACTGAAGCTTTCTTT,CSVEDGLNTEAFF
TRBV10-2,TRBJ2-7,-,-,TGCGCCAGCAGTGAGAGGTCCAGGGGTTACGAGCAGTACTTC,CASSERSRGYEQYF
TRBV6-6,TRBJ2-7,-,-,TGTGCCAGCAGTCCCATCCGTGAGGAGCCAGGTGCCCGGGGAAACGAGCAGTACTTC,CASSPIREEPGARGNEQYF
TRBV20-1,TRBJ1-6,TRBD1,-,TGCAGTGCTAGTCTCGGGACAGAGATCGGTTCACCCCTCCACTTT,CSASLGTEIGSPLHF
TRBV19,TRBJ2-7,-,-,TGTGCCAGTAAAGGATATGGGGAGGACGAGCAGTACTTC,CASKGYGEDEQYF
TRBV2,TRBJ1-1,TRBD1,once,TGTGCCAGCAGTGAGCCCTGGTCTAACAGGGGAAGAACTGAAGCTTTCTTT,CASSEPWSNRGRTEAFF
TRBV28,TRBJ1-5,-,-,TGTGCCAGCAGTCCCCCCCCGCAGGGCACCAGCAATCAGCCCCAGCATTTT,CASSPPPQGTSNQPQHF
TRBV3-1/TRBV3-2,TRBJ2-1,TRBD2,-,TGTGCCAGCAGGATCGGGACTAGCGGGCAATCTGAGCAGTTCTTC,CASRIGTSGQSEQFF
TRBV7-9,TRBJ2-2,TRBD1,-,TGTGCCAGCAGCTTATTAGGACAGGGAAACACCGGGGAGCTGTTTTTT,CASSLLGQGNTGELFF
TRBV10-1,TRBJ2-5,-,-,TGCGCCAGCAGTGAGGCCGCAGGGTTAGAGACCCAGTACTTC,CASSEAAGLETQYF
TRBV19,TRBJ1-1,-,once,TGTGCCAGTAGTGCTCCGGACACTGAAGCTTTCTTT,CASSAPDTEAFF
TRBV27,TRBJ2-7,TRBD1,once,TGTGCCAGCGGGGACAGGGTCTCCTACGAGCAGTACTTC,CASGDRVSYEQYF
TRBV9,TRBJ2-1,TRBD2,-,TGTGCCAGCAGCGTAACAGCGGGGAACAATGAGCAGTTCTTC,CASSVTAGNNEQFF
TRBV24-1,TRBJ2-1,-,-,TGTGCCACCAGTCGGTCTTTAGATGAGCAGTTCTTC,CATSRSLDEQFF
TRBV30,TRBJ2-5,TRBD2,-,TGTGCCTGGAGGGTTGCGGGAGATAAGGAGACCCAGTACTTC,CAWRVAGDKETQYF
TRBV3-1/TRBV3-2,TRBJ1-1,-,-,TGTGCCAGCAGCCAGGTACAGGGTGAAGCTTTCTTT,CASSQVQGEAFF
TRBV5-1,TRBJ2-1,TRBD2,-,TGCGCCAGCACCCGCTCTAGGGACGGGAGGCGAAATGAGCAGTTCTTC,CASTRSRDGRRNEQFF
TRBV7-9,TRBJ2-2,-,once,TGTGCCAGCAGCTTAAACCAGGGGGGAACCGGGGAGCTGTTTTTT,CASSLNQGGTGELFF
TRBV28,TRBJ2-3,-,-,TGTGCCAGCAGTTTGGTCGGTGATACGCAGTATTTT,CASSLVGDTQYF
TRBV28,TRBJ2-5,TRBD2,-,TGTGCCAGCAGCCCCGGGCTAGCGGGAGGGCCCTCACAAGAGACCCAGTACTTC,CASSPGLAGGPSQETQYF
TRBV24-1,TRBJ2-2,TRBD2,-,TGTGCCACCAGTGATACTAGCGGTTCGAACACCGGGGAGCTGTTTTTT,CATSDTSGSNTGELFF
TRBV3-1/TRBV3-2,TRBJ1-5,-,few,TGTGCCAGCAGCCAAGACCGGGACATGAGCCAGCCCCAGCATTTT,CASSQDRDMSQPQHF
TRBV10-3,TRBJ2-1,TRBD2,once,TGTGCCATCAGCCGTGCCGGGGGGGCTGATGGGCAGTTCTTC,CAISRAGGADGQFF
TRBV5-6,TRBJ2-1,-,-,TGTGCCAGCAGTCCCCGGGGTTTCAGCTCCTACAATGAGCAGTTCTTC,CASSPRGFSSYNEQFF
TRBV6-6,TRBJ2-5,TRBD2,-,TGTGCCAGCAGTTCTAGCGGAGAGACCCAGTACTTC,CASSSSGETQYF
TRBV28,TRBJ2-7,-,few,TGTGCCAGCAGACCGGGTAACCGGCTCAGCTCCTACGAGCAGTACTTC,CASRPGNRLSSYEQYF
TRBV6-5,TRBJ2-3,TRBD2,-,TGTGCCAGCAGTTTACAAGCGGGAGCGGGAGATACGCAGTATTTT,CASSLQAGAGDTQYF
TRBV28,TRBJ2-5,-,-,TGTGCCAGCAGCGCCCCCACAGGTCGAACCTCTCAAGAGACCCAGTACTTC,CASSAPTGRTSQETQYF
TRBV5-5,TRBJ2-2,TRBD1,-,TGTGCCAGCAGGCAGGGGGCGGACACCGGGGAGCTGTTTTTT,CASRQGADTGELFF
TRBV3-1/TRBV3-2,TRBJ2-3,TRBD2,-,TGTGCCAGCAGCCACTGGACTAGCGGGAGCCCTAGCACAGATACGCAGTATTTT,CASSHWTSGSPSTDTQYF
TRBV28,TRBJ2-5,-,-,TGTGCCAGCAGTTTAGTTCAGATGCACCAAGAGACCCAGTACTTC,CASSLVQMHQETQYF
TRBV5-6,TRBJ1-1,-,-,TGTGCCAGCAGCTTGATGAACGGGAACACTGAAGCTTTCTTT,CASSLMNGNTEAFF
TRBV30,TRBJ2-7,-,-,TGTGCCTGGAGTCCCGGGACACACCCCTACGAGCAGTACTTC,CAWSPGTHPYEQYF
TRBV9,TRBJ1-3,TRBD1,-,TGTGCCAGCCAGAGTGGACAGGGGATGGCACCTGGAAACACCATATATTTT,CASQSGQGMAPGNTIYF
TRBV28,TRBJ2-2,-,-,TGTGCCAGCAGTGTGACAGGTGTCAACACCGGGGAGCTGTTTTTT,CASSVTGVNTGELFF
TRBV27,TRBJ1-1,TRBD1,-,TGTGCCAGCAGTTGGGCAGGGGGTGACACTGAAGCTTTCTTT,CASSWAGGDTEAFF
TRBV30,TRBJ2-7,-,-,TGTGCCTGGAGTTCAGGGACACTCTACGAGCAGTACTTC,CAWSSGTLYEQYF
TRBV3-1/TRBV3-2,TRBJ2-2,TRBD2,-,TGTGCCAGCAGCCAAGACCTAGCGGGAGCGGTCGGGGAGCTGTTTTTT,CASSQDLAGAVGELFF
TRBV11-2,TRBJ1-2,-,-,TGTGCCAGCAGTCTCTCGACAGGATCGGATGGCTACACCTTC,CASSLSTGSDGYTF
TRBV30,TRBJ1-1,-,-,TGTGCCTGGAGTGTAATCTACCGGGGGGACACTGAAGCTTTCTTT,CAWSVIYRGDTEAFF
TRBV6-6,TRBJ2-3,TRBD2,-,TGTGCCAGCAGTCCCAGGACTAGCGGGAGGGCGAGAGATACGCAGTATTTT,CASSPRTSGRARDTQYF
TRBV28,TRBJ1-1,-,-,TGTGCCAGCAGCCTACAGGACACTGAAGCTTTCTTT,CASSLQDTEAFF
TRBV3-1/TRBV3-2,TRBJ2-3,TRBD1,-,TGTGCCAGCAGCCAGGGGGACAGGGGAAGCACAGATACGCAGTATTTT,CASSQGDRGSTDTQYF
TRBV27,TRBJ2-7,TRBD2,once,TGTGCCAGCAGCCTGAAGCGGGAGAGCCCCTACGAGCAGTACTTC,CASSLKRESPYEQYF
TRBV2,TRBJ2-7,TRBD2,-,TGTGCCAGCAGTCCTCCACTAGCGGGAGTGAACGAGCAGTACTTC,CASSPPLAGVNEQYF
TRBV5-1,TRBJ2-7,TRBD2,few,TGCGCCAGCAGCCAACCTGGACTAGCGGTCTCCTACGAGCAGTACTTC,CASSQPGLAVSYEQYF
TRBV13,TRBJ1-6,-,-,TGTGCCAGCAGCCGTCTTCTTAGGACGGCTAACCTACAAGCGGGGAATTCACCCCTCCACTTT,CASSRLLRTANLQAGNSPLHF
TRBV7-3,TRBJ2-3,-,-,TGTGCCAGCAGCGGTGGACACACAGATACGCAGTATTTT,CASSGGHTDTQYF
TRBV11-2,TRBJ2-6,-,-,TGTGCCAGCAGCTTAGACAGGGGGGCCAACGTCCTGACTTTC,CASSLDRGANVLTF
TRBV5-1,TRBJ2-2,TRBD2,-,TGCGCCAGCAGCCCGACTAGCGGGGTCACCGGGGAGCTGTTTTTT,CASSPTSGVTGELFF
TRBV19,TRBJ2-2,TRBD1,-,TGTGCCAGTAGGGGGGGACAGGTAAACACCGGGGAGCTGTTTTTT,CASRGGQVNTGELFF
TRBV2,TRBJ1-5,-,-,TGTGCCAGCAGTGAAGGGGCTTGGCAGCCCCAGCATTTT,CASSEGAWQPQHF